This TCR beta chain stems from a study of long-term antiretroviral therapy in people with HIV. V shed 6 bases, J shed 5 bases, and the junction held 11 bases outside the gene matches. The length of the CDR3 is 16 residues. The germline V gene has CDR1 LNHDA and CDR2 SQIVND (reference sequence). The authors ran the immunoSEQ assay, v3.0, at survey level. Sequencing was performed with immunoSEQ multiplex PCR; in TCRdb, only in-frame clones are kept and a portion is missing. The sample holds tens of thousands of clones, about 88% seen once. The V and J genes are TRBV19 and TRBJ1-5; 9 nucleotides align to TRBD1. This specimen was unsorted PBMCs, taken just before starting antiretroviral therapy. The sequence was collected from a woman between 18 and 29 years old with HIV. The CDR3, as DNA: TGTGCCAGTAGCTACGTTCTCGACAGGGGGGATCAGCCCCAGCATTTT. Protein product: CASSYVLDRGDQPQHF.